This T cell receptor (beta chain) emerged from a study of response to subunit inactivated influenza vaccine. Overall study findings and caveats: The authors put forward the suggestion that each seasonal influenza vaccination may bring in only a limited number of new T cells.

TCRdb ran MiXCR on the RT-PCR reads and lists one entry per CDR3 protein. Of about 240,000 distinct CDR3 sequences in the sample, about 12% are singletons; the top ten hold 7.8%. The J segment lost 2 bases and the V segment lost 6 bases, leaving 4 bases of the junction unmatched. CDR3 size: 15 residues. CDR1 and CDR2 from the germline V gene are WSHSY and SAAADI. This clonotype was counted at least ten times. As yet, its antigen is unknown. The chain is built from TRBV10-2 and TRBJ2-5, with 12 bases matching TRBD2. The source of this sequence is a man aged 50-59 years who received an inactivated influenza vaccine. The material sequenced was non-naive T cells sorted from PBMCs, taken 14 days before vaccination. The CDR3 DNA follows: TGCGCCAGCAGCCCACTAGCGGGAGGACAAGAGACCCAGTACTTC. It encodes CASSPLAGGQETQYF.